This T cell receptor (beta chain) was captured in a study of blood T cell repertoires in COVID-19. Across the whole study: The United States, Italy and Spain supplied acute and convalescent COVID-19 samples. The analysed material was cDNA or gDNA that came from T cells, B-cell-depleted T cells, or PBMCs.

The count of this clone is one. Per the authors' pipeline: How many nucleated cells were present was estimated from reference gene primer amplification. Some clones are missing from TCRdb's copy, which holds only in-frame ones; the method was immunoSEQ multiplex PCR. The V and J calls and the clone size are those of that table, but D and trimming were determined from the DNA. The sample includes fewer than 200,000 clones, 86% of them seen just once. The germline V gene encodes CDR1 MNHNY and CDR2 SVGAGI (reference sequence). This CDR3 comprises 16 residues. The trim removed 6 bases at V and 1 base at J, leaving 8 bases unmatched.

The chain carries TRBV6-6 and TRBJ2-1; 8 nucleotides line up with TRBD1. This TCR was sampled from a man aged 70 or older with active or convalescent COVID-19. The specimen sequenced was peripheral blood. The CDR3 here is CASRAWTGLSYNEQFF. DNA for the CDR3: TGTGCCAGCAGAGCCTGGACAGGGCTATCCTACAATGAGCAGTTCTTC.